This TCR beta chain came from a study of response to subunit inactivated influenza vaccine. This clonotype was seen a few times. MiXCR, applied by TCRdb to the RT-PCR reads, yields one record per CDR3 protein. The top ten clones hold 10% of a sample with 550,000 to 600,000 distinct CDR3 sequences, 12% of them seen once. Deletions cut 7 bases from V and 5 bases from J, with 10 bases between. CDR1 is SQVTM, CDR2 ANQGSEA, per germline. This CDR3 comprises 11 residues. This rearrangement joins TRBV29-1 to TRBJ2-3, with D perhaps matching TRBD1 or TRBD2 (5 bases each). Specimen: PBMCs from blood, collected on the day of vaccination. This clonotype was sampled from a middle-aged man who received an inactivated influenza vaccine. CDR3 nucleotide sequence: TGCAGCGGGGGACCGGGAGATACGCAGTATTTT. Amino acids: CSGGPGDTQYF.